Below are 11 T cell receptor beta chains sequenced from a single sample in a study of control samples from healthy donors and cancer patients. Some clones are missing from TCRdb's copy, which holds only in-frame ones; the method was immunoSEQ multiplex PCR. The sample comprises about 190,000 clones, just under 95% of which are singletons, and more than 1.1% rests with the top ten. The sample consisted of blood. These TCRs come from a man aged 18 to 29 in good health.

The rearrangement links TRBV2 to TRBJ2-3; D gene ambiguous. CDR1 and CDR2 (germline): SNHLY, FYNNEI. Trimming cost V 3 bases and J 2 bases, with 3 bases left between them. This CDR3 is 12 amino acids long. The CDR3 DNA reads TGTGCCAGCAGTGACCCCACAGATACGCAGTATTTT. This translates into CASSDPTDTQYF.

This clone was counted a single time. This sequence joins TRBV2 and TRBJ2-1; D is uncertain. V dropped 2 bases and J dropped 0 bases, with 8 bases sitting between them. CDR1 and CDR2 from the germline V gene are SNHLY and FYNNEI. The CDR3 totals 15 residues. The CDR3 spells CASSEQAISYNEQFF. CDR3 sequence (DNA): TGTGCCAGCAGTGAACAGGCTATCTCCTACAATGAGCAGTTCTTC.

The genes are TRBV6-1 and TRBJ1-5; no definite D call. Germline CDR1 and CDR2: MNHNS and SASEGT. The CDR3 sequence is 16 residues long. V shed 3 bases and J shed 0 bases, with 12 bases lying between them. CDR3 in DNA: TGTGCCAGCAGTGAGTATGCCCGGGATAGCAATCAGCCCCAGCATTTT. This encodes CASSEYARDSNQPQHF.

This chain uses TRBV28 with TRBJ2-3; D may match TRBD1 or TRBD2 (5 bases each). V was cut by 3 bases and J by 3 bases, with 19 bases left in between. In germline, CDR1 is MDHEN, CDR2 SYDVKM. The CDR3 consists of 17 residues. Here the CDR3 DNA reads TGTGCCAGCAGTTTTTGGGCCGCATCATGGGGGACAGATACGCAGTATTTT. It is translated as CASSFWAASWGTDTQYF.

This chain uses TRBV14 with TRBJ1-1; 7 bases match TRBD1. The CDR3 length is 20 residues. In germline, CDR1 is SGHDN, CDR2 FVKESK. The V gene end was trimmed by 1 base and the J gene end by 1 base; junction bases not matched to a gene: 18. The DNA for the CDR3 is TGTGCCAGCAGCCAAGGTCTAACGGGACCAGGGGGATTAACGAACACTGAAGCTTTCTTT. Its translation is CASSQGLTGPGGLTNTEAFF.

This clone was seen only a few times. J is TRBJ1-5 and V is TRBV6-5; D remains ambiguous. The CDR3 sequence is 14 residues long. The V gene's germline CDR1 is MNHEY and CDR2 SVGAGI. The ends were cut back, 6 bases at V and 0 bases at J, with 9 bases in the middle. The CDR3 nucleotides are TGTGCCAGCAGGTCCAGAGGTAGCAATCAGCCCCAGCATTTT. Amino acids: CASRSRGSNQPQHF.

The chain combines TRBV2 with TRBJ1-1, with 9 nucleotides matching TRBD1. J lost 5 bases, V lost 6 bases, and 4 bases had no gene match. Germline V gene sequence: CDR1 SNHLY, CDR2 FYNNEI. This CDR3 comprises 13 residues. CDR3 nucleotide sequence: TGTGCCAGCAGATACAGGGGGCGGACTGAAGCTTTCTTT. It yields the protein CASRYRGRTEAFF.

The CDR3 is CAIGGQLNTEAFF. The CDR3 DNA reads as TGTGCCATCGGAGGACAGTTGAACACTGAAGCTTTCTTT. The chain links TRBV10-3 to TRBJ1-1, with a weak D call TRBD1 (6 bases). Germline assignment: CDR1 ENHRY and CDR2 SYGVKD. The CDR3 is 13 amino acids. V dropped 8 bases and J dropped 0 bases, with 10 bases sitting between them.

This sequence joins TRBV11-2 and TRBJ1-2; 8 positions match TRBD1. This CDR3 spans 16 amino acids. From germline, CDR1 is SGHAT and CDR2 FQNNGV. The V segment lost 5 bases and the J segment 5 bases; nucleotides outside the gene matches: 13. CDR3 in DNA: TGTGCCAGCAGCGAATACTTCGACAGGGGCGGATATGGCTACACCTTC. This gives the protein CASSEYFDRGGYGYTF.

The V gene is TRBV12-5, the J gene TRBJ1-3; the D is unclear. V dropped 5 bases and J dropped 0 bases, with 14 bases sitting between them. Germline-derived CDR1 and CDR2 are LGHNT and FRNRAP. This CDR3 has 16 amino acids. The CDR3 sequence: CASGRGRILSGNTIYF. For the CDR3, the DNA is TGTGCTAGTGGTCGAGGACGGATCCTCTCTGGAAACACCATATATTTT.

The V gene is TRBV5-1, the J gene TRBJ2-1; D is tentatively TRBD1 or TRBD2 (5 bases each). CDR1 is SGHRS, CDR2 YFSETQ, per germline. Trimming left V 0 bases short and J 2 bases short, with 9 bases between. The CDR3 extends over 15 amino acids. Here the CDR3 DNA reads TGCGCCAGCAGCTTGGAGGGGACCACCTACAATGAGCAGTTCTTC. This translates into CASSLEGTTYNEQFF.